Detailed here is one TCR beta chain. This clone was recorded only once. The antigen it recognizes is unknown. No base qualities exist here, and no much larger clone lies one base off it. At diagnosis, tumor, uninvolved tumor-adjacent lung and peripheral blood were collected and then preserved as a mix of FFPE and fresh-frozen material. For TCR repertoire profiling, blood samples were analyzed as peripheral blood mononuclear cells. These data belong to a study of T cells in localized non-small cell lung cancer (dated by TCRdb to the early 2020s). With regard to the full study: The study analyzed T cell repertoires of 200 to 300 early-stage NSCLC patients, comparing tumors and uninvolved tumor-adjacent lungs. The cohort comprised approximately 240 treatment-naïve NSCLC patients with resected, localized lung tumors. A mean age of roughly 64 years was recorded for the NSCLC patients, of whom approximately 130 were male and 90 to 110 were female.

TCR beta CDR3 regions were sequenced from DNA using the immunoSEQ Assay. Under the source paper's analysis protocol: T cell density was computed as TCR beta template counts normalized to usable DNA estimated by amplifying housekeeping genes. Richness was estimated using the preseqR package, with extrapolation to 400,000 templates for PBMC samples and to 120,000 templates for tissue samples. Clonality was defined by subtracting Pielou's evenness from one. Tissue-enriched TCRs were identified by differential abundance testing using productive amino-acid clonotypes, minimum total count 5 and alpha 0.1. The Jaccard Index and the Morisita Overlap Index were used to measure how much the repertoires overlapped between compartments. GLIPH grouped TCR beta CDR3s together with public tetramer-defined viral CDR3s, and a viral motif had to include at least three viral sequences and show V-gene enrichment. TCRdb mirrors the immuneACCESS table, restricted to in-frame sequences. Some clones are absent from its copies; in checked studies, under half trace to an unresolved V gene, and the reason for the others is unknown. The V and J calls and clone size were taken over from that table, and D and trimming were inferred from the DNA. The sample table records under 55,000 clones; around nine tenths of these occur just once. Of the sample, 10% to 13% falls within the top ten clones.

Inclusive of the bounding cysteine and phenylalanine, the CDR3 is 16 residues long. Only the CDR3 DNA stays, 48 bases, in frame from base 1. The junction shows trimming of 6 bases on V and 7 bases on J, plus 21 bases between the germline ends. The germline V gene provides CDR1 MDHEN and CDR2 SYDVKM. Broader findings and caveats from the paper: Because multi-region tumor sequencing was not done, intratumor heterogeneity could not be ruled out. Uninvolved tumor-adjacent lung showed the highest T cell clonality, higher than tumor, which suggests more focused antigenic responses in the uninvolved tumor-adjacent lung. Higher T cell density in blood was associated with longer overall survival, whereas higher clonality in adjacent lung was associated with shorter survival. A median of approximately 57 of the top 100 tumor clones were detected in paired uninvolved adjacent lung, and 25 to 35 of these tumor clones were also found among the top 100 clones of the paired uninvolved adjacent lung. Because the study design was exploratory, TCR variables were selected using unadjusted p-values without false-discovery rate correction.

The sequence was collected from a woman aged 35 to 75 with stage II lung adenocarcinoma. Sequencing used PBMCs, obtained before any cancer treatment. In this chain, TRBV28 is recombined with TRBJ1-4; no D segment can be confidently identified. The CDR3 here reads CASRPTISPIGEKLFF. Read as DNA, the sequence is TGTGCCAGCAGGCCGACTATCTCACCTATCGGTGAAAAACTGTTTTTT. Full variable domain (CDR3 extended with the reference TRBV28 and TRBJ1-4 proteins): DVKVTQSSRYLVKRTGEKVFLECVQDMDHENMFWYRQDPGLGLRLIYFSYDVKMKEKGDIPEGYSVSREKKERFSLILESASTNQTSMYLCASRPTISPIGEKLFFGSGTQLSVL.